This T cell receptor beta chain was observed in a study of a mutant IDH1 vaccine in newly diagnosed glioma. Indicated time point: baseline, week 1 (first vaccination visit). Sample treatment: pre-vaccination baseline after standard-of-care therapy. From germline, CDR1 is GTSNPN and CDR2 SVGIG (reference sequence). This CDR3 spans 12 amino acids. Clones were sequenced by immunoSEQ multiplex PCR, and TCRdb holds only the in-frame ones, with some missing. Among some 87,000 clones, 80% were seen once, and the ten largest hold approximately 7.6%. This TCR came from a man aged 40-49 years with glioma. The chain combines TRBV30 with TRBJ2-5; D not certain. TRBJ2-7 explains the end of the DNA better; the J call may be wrong. The input for sequencing was PBMCs, taken from a glioma patient treated with radiotherapy, temozolomide or both. The CDR3 DNA sequence: TGTGCCTGGAGTGTACGAGGCTACGAGCAGTACTTC. It codes for CAWSVRGYEQYF.